The T cell receptor (beta chain) under discussion was sequenced for a study of T cells in Graves' hyperthyroidism and ophthalmopathy. The CDR3 regions of TCR beta were amplified from RNA transcripts. First-round RT-PCR targeting the TCR CDR3 was performed with the HTBI primer set. TCRdb recomputed calls from the multiplex PCR reads with MiXCR, one row per CDR3 protein. The sample lists around 690,000 distinct CDR3 sequences; 15% to 20% were seen once. A remark on this clonotype: The antigen is undetermined.

Study-wide findings and caveats: Most expanded thyroid clonotypes above 0.001 recurred in blood.

Patients aged 18 to 65 with hyperthyroidism were newly diagnosed, with duration under 2 months. Any patient presenting with uncontrolled infection, other autoimmune disease, pregnancy or lactation was left out. Diagnoses were made from clinical symptoms, serum measures (thyroxine and TRAb), thyroid ultrasound and orbital computed tomography. The sequenced sample consisted of blood. The sequence was obtained from a man aged 50 to 60 with Graves' hyperthyroidism.

The CDR3 here is CASSYDRASGNTIYF. CDR3 sequence (DNA): TGTGCCAGCAGTTATGACAGGGCCTCTGGAAACACCATATATTTT. This chain joins TRBV12-3 or TRBV12-4 and TRBJ1-3, with 7 bases that match TRBD1. Trimming took 4 bases from V and 0 from J; bases not matched to a gene: 3. CDR3 length: 15 residues.